The text below deals with one TCR beta chain. What it recognizes is unknown. Investigators reverse transcribed all isolated RNA, so they sequenced expressed TCRB transcripts. Here immunoSEQ multiplex PCR was the method, and the copy in TCRdb shows in-frame clones only, minus some. Among 350,000 or so clones listed, around a fifth were seen once. Markers CD45RO/CCR7/CD25/CD127/CD95/CD27 served to sort CD4+ naive, central memory, regulatory and stem cell-like memory cells. This sample stems from a study of beta chain features in type 1 diabetes. Findings and limits, study-wide: Naive, central memory and Treg TCRB repertoires seemed to resemble each other more closely in patients than they did in healthy donors.

V lost 4 bases and J lost 4, with 16 bases in between. The V gene's germline CDR1 is LGHNA and CDR2 YNFKEQ. CDR3 length equals 15 residues. The genes are TRBV4-2 and TRBJ2-5, with D tentatively TRBD2 (6 bases). The material sequenced was naive CD4+ T cells from blood. This clonotype was obtained from a woman aged 18-29 years in good health. CDR3 DNA sequence: TGTGCCAGCAGCCTAAGACTAGAGCAAAGAGAGACCCAGTACTTC. This codes for CASSLRLEQRETQYF.